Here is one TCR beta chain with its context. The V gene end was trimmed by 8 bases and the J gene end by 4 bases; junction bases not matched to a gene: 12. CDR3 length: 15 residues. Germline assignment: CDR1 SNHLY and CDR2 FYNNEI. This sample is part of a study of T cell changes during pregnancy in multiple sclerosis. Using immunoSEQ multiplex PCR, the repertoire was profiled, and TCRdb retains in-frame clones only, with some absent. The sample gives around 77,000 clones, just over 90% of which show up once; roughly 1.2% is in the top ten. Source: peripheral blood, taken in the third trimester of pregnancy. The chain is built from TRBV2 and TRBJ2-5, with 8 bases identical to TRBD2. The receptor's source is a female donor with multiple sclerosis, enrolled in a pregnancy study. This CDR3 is CASGLFTSGGETQYF. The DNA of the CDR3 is TGTGCCAGCGGCCTCTTCACTAGCGGAGGAGAGACCCAGTACTTC.